The present T cell receptor (beta chain) was sequenced within a study of T cells and Merkel cell carcinoma outcomes. Trimming removed 2 bases from V and 7 bases from J, with 11 bases in between. The CDR3 extends over 13 amino acids. Germline V gene lookup returns CDR1 MDHEN and CDR2 SYDVKM. In the case of this clone: Its antigen remains unidentified.

Regarding the study as a whole: Reportedly, T-cell repertoire with density predicts Merkel cell carcinoma outcomes.

Clones were sequenced by immunoSEQ multiplex PCR, and TCRdb holds only the in-frame ones, with some missing. The repertoire includes roughly 510 clones, roughly 92% of them detected once, and roughly 4% sits in the top ten. The TCR was taken from a human donor with Merkel cell carcinoma. The sequencing sample was made of tumor tissue from Merkel cell carcinoma. The chain joins TRBV28 to TRBJ1-1; the D gene is possibly TRBD1 (5 bases). The CDR3 DNA is TGTGCCAGCAGTTTACAGGGCATCATTGAAGCTTTCTTT. It yields the protein CASSLQGIIEAFF.